Here is one TCR beta chain with its context. The antigen remains unidentified. Germline assignment: CDR1 SGHVS and CDR2 FNYEAQ. This CDR3 has 15 residues. V was clipped by 1 base and J by 2 bases, with 12 bases between them. TCRdb analysed the reads with MiXCR anew, one entry per CDR3 protein. This repertoire shows around 100,000 distinct CDR3 sequences, roughly two fifths found once; its top ten account for around 74%. The data stem from a study of T cell repertoires in cytomegalovirus infection. About the study: Alongside well-studied HLA-B-restricted CMV epitopes, recently identified HLA-C-restricted CMV epitopes were also used. Matching HLA type, along with CMV infection, was indicated by public TCR beta signatures. Points from the study as a whole: What dominated the ex vivo response were HLA-C-restricted CMV-specific TCR beta clonotypes. Using cumulative public TCR beta family frequency, the authors identified those who carried CMV together with the relevant HLA.

J is TRBJ2-7 and V is TRBV7-6, with D possibly matching TRBD1 (5 bases). This TCR was recovered from a human donor in good health (CMV status not recorded). Some clones in this sample may be carry-over from other donors' samples. This material consisted of CD8+ T cells from cultured PBMCs, taken from culture after CMV antigen stimulation. The CDR3 region is CASSLDDSRAYEQYF. The CDR3 region has the DNA TGTGCCAGCAGCTTAGACGACAGCCGGGCCTACGAGCAGTACTTC.